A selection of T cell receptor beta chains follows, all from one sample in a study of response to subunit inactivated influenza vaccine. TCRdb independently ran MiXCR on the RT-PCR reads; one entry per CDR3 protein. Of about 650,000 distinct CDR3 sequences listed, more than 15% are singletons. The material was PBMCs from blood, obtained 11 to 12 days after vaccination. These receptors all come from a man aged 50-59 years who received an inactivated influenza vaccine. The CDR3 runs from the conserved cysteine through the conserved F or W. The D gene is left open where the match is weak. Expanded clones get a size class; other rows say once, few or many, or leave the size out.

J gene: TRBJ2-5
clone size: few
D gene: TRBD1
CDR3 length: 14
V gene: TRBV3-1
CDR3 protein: CASSFRDRQETQYF
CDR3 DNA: TGTGCCAGCAGCTTCCGGGACAGGCAAGAGACCCAGTACTTC

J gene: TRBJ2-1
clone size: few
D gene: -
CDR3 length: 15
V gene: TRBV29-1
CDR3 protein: CSVGLQRASYNEQFF
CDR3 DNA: TGCAGCGTTGGACTTCAGCGCGCCTCCTACAATGAGCAGTTCTTC

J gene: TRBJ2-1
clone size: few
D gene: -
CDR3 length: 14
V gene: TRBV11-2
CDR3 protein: CASSERGGRNEQFF
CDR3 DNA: TGTGCCAGCAGCGAGAGGGGGGGCCGCAATGAGCAGTTCTTC

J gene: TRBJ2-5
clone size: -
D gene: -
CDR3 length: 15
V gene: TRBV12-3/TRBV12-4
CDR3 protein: CASSLSGVSGETQYF
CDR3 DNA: TGTGCCAGCAGTCTTAGCGGCGTCTCGGGGGAGACCCAGTACTTC

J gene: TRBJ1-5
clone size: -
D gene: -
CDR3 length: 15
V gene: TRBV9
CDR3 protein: CASSVMGEAGQPQHF
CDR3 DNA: TGTGCCAGCAGCGTAATGGGGGAGGCAGGTCAGCCCCAGCATTTT

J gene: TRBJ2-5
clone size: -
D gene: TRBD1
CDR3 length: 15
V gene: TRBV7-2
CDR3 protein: CASSRATGVVETQYF
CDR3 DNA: TGTGCCAGCAGCCGCGCGACAGGGGTGGTAGAGACCCAGTACTTC

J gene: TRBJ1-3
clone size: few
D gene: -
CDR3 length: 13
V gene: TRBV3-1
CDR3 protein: CASSQTASGTIYF
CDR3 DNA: TGTGCCAGCAGCCAAACAGCGTCCGGCACCATATATTTT

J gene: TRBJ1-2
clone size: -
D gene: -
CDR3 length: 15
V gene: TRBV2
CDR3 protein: CASSEAGARNYGYTF
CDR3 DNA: TGTGCCAGCAGTGAAGCAGGGGCGCGGAACTATGGCTACACCTTC

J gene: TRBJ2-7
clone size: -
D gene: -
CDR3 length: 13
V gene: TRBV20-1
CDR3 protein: CSARVPGKYEQYF
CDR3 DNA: TGCAGTGCTAGAGTCCCAGGGAAATACGAGCAGTACTTC

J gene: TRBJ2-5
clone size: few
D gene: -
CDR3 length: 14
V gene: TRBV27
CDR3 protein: CASKPVGGSETQYF
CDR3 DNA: TGTGCCAGCAAACCCGTTGGAGGGTCAGAGACCCAGTACTTC

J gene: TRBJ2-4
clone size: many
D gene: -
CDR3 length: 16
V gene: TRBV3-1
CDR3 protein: CASSQDQQLAKNIQYF
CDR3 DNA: TGTGCCAGCAGCCAAGATCAGCAGCTAGCCAAAAACATTCAGTACTTC

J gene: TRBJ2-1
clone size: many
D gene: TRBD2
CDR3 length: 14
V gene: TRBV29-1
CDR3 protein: CSVGTSGRANEQFF
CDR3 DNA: TGCAGCGTGGGGACTAGCGGGAGGGCCAATGAGCAGTTCTTC

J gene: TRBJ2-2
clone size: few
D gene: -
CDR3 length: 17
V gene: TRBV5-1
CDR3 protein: CASSLVATLTNTGELFF
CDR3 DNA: TGCGCCAGCAGCTTGGTCGCGACACTTACGAACACCGGGGAGCTGTTTTTT

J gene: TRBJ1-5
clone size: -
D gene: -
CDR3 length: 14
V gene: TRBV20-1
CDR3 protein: CSARVPGSNQPQHF
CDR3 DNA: TGCAGTGCTAGAGTCCCCGGATCCAATCAGCCCCAGCATTTT

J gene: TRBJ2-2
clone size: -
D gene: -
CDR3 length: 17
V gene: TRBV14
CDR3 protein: CASSRRGELDRTGELFF
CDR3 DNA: TGTGCCAGCAGCCGGCGTGGGGAGTTGGATCGGACCGGGGAGCTGTTTTTT

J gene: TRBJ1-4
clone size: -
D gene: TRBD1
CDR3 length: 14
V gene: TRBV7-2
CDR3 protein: CASSLLTGHEKLFF
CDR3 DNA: TGTGCCAGCAGCCTATTGACAGGGCATGAAAAACTGTTTTTT

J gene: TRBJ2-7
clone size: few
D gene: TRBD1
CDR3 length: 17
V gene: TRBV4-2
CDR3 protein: CASRITTTGTGGYEQYF
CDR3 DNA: TGTGCCAGCAGAATTACAACAACCGGGACAGGGGGCTACGAGCAGTACTTC

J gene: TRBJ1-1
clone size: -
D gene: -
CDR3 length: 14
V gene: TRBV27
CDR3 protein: CASCPYGRRTEAFF
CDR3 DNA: TGTGCCAGTTGTCCTTACGGTAGGAGGACTGAAGCTTTCTTT

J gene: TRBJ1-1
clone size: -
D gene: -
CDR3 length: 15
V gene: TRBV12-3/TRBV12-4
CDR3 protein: CASSPGLGPNTEAFF
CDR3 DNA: TGTGCCAGCAGCCCGGGACTCGGGCCGAACACTGAAGCTTTCTTT

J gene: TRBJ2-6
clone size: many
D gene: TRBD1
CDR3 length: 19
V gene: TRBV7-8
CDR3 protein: CASSLVGTGGWSGANVLTF
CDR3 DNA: TGTGCCAGCAGCTTAGTTGGTACAGGGGGGTGGTCTGGGGCCAACGTCCTGACTTTC

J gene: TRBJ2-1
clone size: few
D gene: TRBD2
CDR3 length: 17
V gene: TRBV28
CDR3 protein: CASSLIGTSGSNYEQFF
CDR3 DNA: TGTGCCAGCAGTTTGATTGGGACTAGCGGGAGTAACTATGAGCAGTTCTTC

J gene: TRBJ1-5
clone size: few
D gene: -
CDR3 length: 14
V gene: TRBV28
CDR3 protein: CASSGHSSNQPQHF
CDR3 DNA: TGTGCCAGCAGCGGACATTCTAGCAATCAGCCCCAGCATTTT